The rows below give T cell receptor beta chains drawn from one sample of a study of T cell changes during pregnancy in multiple sclerosis. The repertoire was sequenced with immunoSEQ multiplex PCR; TCRdb's copy has only in-frame clones and lacks some. The top ten clones hold roughly 1.2% of a sample with 45,000 to 60,000 clones, more than 85% of them seen once. Sequenced material: peripheral blood, taken after pregnancy. The receptors come from a female donor in good health, enrolled as a control in a pregnancy study. Each CDR3 is given without its conserved first and last residue. A D gene is named only where the DNA matches it firmly. Some rows mark clone size as missing; the rest say once, few, many or name a class of expanded clone.

TRBV10-3	TRBJ2-2	-	once	AISEHGNTGELF
TRBV11-3	TRBJ2-3	-	-	ASSLEGYAGSDTQY
TRBV14	TRBJ2-7	-	-	ASSPGYEQY
TRBV5-4	TRBJ2-5	-	-	ASSLIGVGETQY
TRBV7-9	TRBJ2-5	-	-	ASSLTAQETQY
TRBV28	TRBJ1-3	TRBD1	-	ASTTGGEVAGNTIY
TRBV18	TRBJ1-1	-	-	ASSPANTEAF
TRBV5-1	TRBJ2-1	TRBD2	-	ASSPMGAGGPGNEQF
TRBV4-1	TRBJ2-3	TRBD2	-	ASSRASGRGDTQY
TRBV4-1	TRBJ2-2	TRBD1	-	ASSHFSPGQGTAGELF
TRBV28	TRBJ1-1	-	few	ASSATENTEAF
TRBV7-9	TRBJ2-7	TRBD1	-	ASSLSGQSDYEQY
TRBV6-5	TRBJ2-7	-	once	ASRTDSLGYEQY
TRBV2	TRBJ2-1	TRBD1	-	ASRDRDPYNEQF
TRBV4-3	TRBJ2-1	TRBD2	medium-sized	ASSQDGTSKYNEQF
TRBV7-9	TRBJ2-7	-	-	ASSLARMHEQY
TRBV20-1	TRBJ2-7	-	-	SAQGYYEQY
TRBV6-1	TRBJ1-1	-	-	ASSEKRAEAF
TRBV4-1	TRBJ1-2	TRBD1	once	ASRRPGTGDSGYT
TRBV7-9	TRBJ1-4	-	-	ASSLASEKLF
TRBV5-4	TRBJ2-2	TRBD2	-	ASSLGLAVNTGELF
TRBV6-5	TRBJ2-7	TRBD2	-	ASSYSRGLVAYEQY
TRBV11-2	TRBJ1-1	-	-	ASSFHPRGTDTEAF
TRBV9	TRBJ2-1	-	-	ASSVAGSGNEQF
TRBV7-9	TRBJ2-5	-	-	ASSLHTKETQY
TRBV28	TRBJ1-2	-	-	ASSPTENYGYT
TRBV2	TRBJ1-5	TRBD1	-	ASSADRDSNQPQH
TRBV30	TRBJ1-2	-	-	AWSGQSYGYT
TRBV28	TRBJ2-7	-	-	ASSFPRGTYEQY
TRBV2	TRBJ1-2	-	-	ASSEGGPNYGYT
TRBV4-1	TRBJ2-1	TRBD2	-	ASSQPGTSGYNEQF
TRBV6-1	TRBJ1-3	-	-	ASSPTVSLGNTIY
TRBV30	TRBJ2-3	TRBD1	-	ASLRGGRRTDTQY
TRBV11-3	TRBJ2-7	TRBD2	once	ASNTLERGDPYEQY
TRBV5-5	TRBJ2-1	TRBD2	-	ASSHTADGRNEQF
TRBV7-2	TRBJ2-1	TRBD1	-	ASSWTGTGGGNEQF
TRBV5-1	TRBJ1-2	-	-	ASSPPGRGSNYGYT
TRBV5-8	TRBJ1-1	TRBD1	-	ASSPGTGIMNTEAF
TRBV6-6	TRBJ2-1	-	-	ASSYDGSSNEQF
TRBV18	TRBJ2-3	-	once	ASSLPQRATDTQY
TRBV6-5	TRBJ2-2	TRBD2	-	ASSRTSGAAGELF
TRBV29-1	TRBJ2-1	-	-	SPTVEREQF
TRBV25-1	-	-	-	ASRQTLNHYEQY
TRBV19	TRBJ1-6	-	-	ASGDRLNSPLH
TRBV6-4	TRBJ1-1	-	-	ASSAQGTAEAF
TRBV19	TRBJ1-5	-	-	ASSIGAGGEPQH
TRBV7-9	TRBJ2-5	TRBD2	-	ASRPTGGRETQY
TRBV11-2	TRBJ2-2	-	few	ASSFRADTGELF
TRBV10-3	TRBJ2-7	TRBD1	once	AISGGQLTSYEQY
TRBV5-1	TRBJ1-1	-	-	ASSLGGDSAEAF
TRBV30	TRBJ2-1	TRBD2	-	AWSGTVGLADAYNEQF
TRBV6-6	TRBJ1-5	TRBD1	-	ASGSNRGDNQPQH
TRBV7-9	TRBJ1-2	-	-	ASSLTARTGDGYT
TRBV30	TRBJ2-1	TRBD2	few	AWSVAGEALGEQF
TRBV5-1	TRBJ2-5	-	-	ASAPGFVGETQY
TRBV2	TRBJ1-1	TRBD1	-	ASSEEQGVLNTEAF
TRBV7-9	TRBJ1-3	-	-	ASSPEPGNTIY